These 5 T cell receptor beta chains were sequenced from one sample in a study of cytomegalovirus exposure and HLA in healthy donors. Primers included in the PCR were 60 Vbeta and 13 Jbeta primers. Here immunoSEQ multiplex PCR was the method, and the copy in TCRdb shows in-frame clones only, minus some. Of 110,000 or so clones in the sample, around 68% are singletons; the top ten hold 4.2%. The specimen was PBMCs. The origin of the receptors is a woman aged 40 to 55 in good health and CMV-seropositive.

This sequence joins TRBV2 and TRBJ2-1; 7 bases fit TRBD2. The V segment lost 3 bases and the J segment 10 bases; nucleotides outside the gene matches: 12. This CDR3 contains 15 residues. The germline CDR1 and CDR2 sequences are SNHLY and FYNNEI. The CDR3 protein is CASSESSGHRREQFF. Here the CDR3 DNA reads TGTGCCAGCAGTGAGTCTAGCGGCCACAGGCGGGAGCAGTTCTTC.

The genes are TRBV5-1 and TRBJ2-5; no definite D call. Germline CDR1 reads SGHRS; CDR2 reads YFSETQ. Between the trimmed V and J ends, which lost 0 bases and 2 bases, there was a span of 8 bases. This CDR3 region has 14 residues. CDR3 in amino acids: CASSLVPTQETQYF. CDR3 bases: TGCGCCAGCAGCTTGGTGCCGACTCAAGAGACCCAGTACTTC. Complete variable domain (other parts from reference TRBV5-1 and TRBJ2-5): KAGVTQTPRYLIKTRGQQVTLSCSPISGHRSVSWYQQTPGQGLQFLFEYFSETQRNKGNFPGRFSGRQFSNSRSEMNVSTLELGDSALYLCASSLVPTQETQYFGPGTRLLVL.

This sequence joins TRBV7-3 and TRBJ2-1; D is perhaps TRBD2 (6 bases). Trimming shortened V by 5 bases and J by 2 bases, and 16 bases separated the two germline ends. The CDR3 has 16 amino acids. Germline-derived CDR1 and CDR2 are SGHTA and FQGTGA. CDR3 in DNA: TGTGCCAGCAGCCTCGTTGGAGGGGCCGCCTACAATGAGCAGTTCTTC. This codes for CASSLVGGAAYNEQFF.

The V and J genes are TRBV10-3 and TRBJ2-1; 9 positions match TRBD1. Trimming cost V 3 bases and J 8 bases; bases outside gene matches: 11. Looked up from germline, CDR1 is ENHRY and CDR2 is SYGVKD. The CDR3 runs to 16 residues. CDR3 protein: CAISDLPGTGNDEQFF. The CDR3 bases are TGTGCCATCAGTGACCTCCCCGGGACAGGGAACGATGAGCAGTTCTTC.

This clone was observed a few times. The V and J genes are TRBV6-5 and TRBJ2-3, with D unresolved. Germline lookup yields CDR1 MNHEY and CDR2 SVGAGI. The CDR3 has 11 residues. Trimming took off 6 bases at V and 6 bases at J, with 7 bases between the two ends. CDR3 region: CASSLGDTQYF. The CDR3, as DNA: TGTGCCAGCAGCCTCGGGGATACGCAGTATTTT.